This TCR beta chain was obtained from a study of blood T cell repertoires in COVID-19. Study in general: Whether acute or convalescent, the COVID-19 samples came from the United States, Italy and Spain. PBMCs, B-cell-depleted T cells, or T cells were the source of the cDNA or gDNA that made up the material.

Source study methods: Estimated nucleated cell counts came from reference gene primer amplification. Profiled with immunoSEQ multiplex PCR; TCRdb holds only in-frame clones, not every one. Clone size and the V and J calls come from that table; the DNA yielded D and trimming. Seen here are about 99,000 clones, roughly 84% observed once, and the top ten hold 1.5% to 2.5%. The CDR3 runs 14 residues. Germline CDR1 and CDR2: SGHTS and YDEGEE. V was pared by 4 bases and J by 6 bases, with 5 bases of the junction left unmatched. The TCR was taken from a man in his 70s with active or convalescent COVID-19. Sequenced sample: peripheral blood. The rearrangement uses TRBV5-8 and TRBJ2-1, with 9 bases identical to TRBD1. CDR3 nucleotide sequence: TGTGCCAGCAGCCTCCGGGACAGGGTCAATGAGCAGTTCTTC. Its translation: CASSLRDRVNEQFF.